A single TCR beta chain is shown here with its context. No antigen is known for it. This entry comes from a study of T-cell reconstitution after alpha-beta-depleted transplantation in children. Preparation of the TCRbeta library used unique molecular identifiers. TCRdb used MiXCR to reprocess the PCR reads, holding one entry per CDR3 protein. The sample includes 780,000 or so distinct CDR3 sequences, 16% seen only once; the top ten take around 5.3%. Study-wide results and limits: Several hundred expanded graft clones reportedly were the source of alpha-beta T cells about two months after transplant.

The germline V gene has CDR1 DFQATT and CDR2 SNEGSKA (reference sequence). CDR3 length: 13 amino acids. V was pared by 5 bases and J by 6 bases, with 14 bases between. This TCR was sampled from a male patient younger than 18 who had a stem cell transplant for acute lymphoblastic leukemia, so the T cells may come from the graft donor. The sequences come from PBMCs, mostly from graft donor cells, collected 360 days after TCRalphabeta/CD19-depleted stem cell transplant. This chain uses TRBV20-1 with TRBJ2-1; weak D call: TRBD1 (6 bases). The CDR3 region is CSAPQPGANEQFF. DNA of the CDR3: TGCAGTGCTCCGCAGCCAGGGGCCAATGAGCAGTTCTTC.